This is a list of T cell receptor beta chains from one sample in a study of radiation and T cells in renal cell carcinoma. Using immunoSEQ multiplex PCR, the repertoire was profiled, and TCRdb retains in-frame clones only, with some absent. Of about 150,000 clones in the sample, about 91% were seen once. The sequences come from blood, collected from a patient whose treatment included radiotherapy and nephrectomy. The receptors derive from a woman in her 50s with renal cell carcinoma. CDR3s include the opening cysteine and the closing phenylalanine or tryptophan. The order of the fields is D gene, clone size, V gene, J gene, CDR3 DNA, CDR3 protein. D genes are given only for firm matches. Clone size is stated in some rows and not others, as once, few, many or a class when expanded.

D gene: NA
clone size: NA
V gene: TRBV11-1
J gene: TRBJ2-7
CDR3 DNA: TGTGCCAGCAGCCACACAGGGAGGGGGTCCTACGAGCAGTACTTC
CDR3 protein: CASSHTGRGSYEQYF

D gene: NA
clone size: once
V gene: TRBV29-1
J gene: TRBJ1-1
CDR3 DNA: TGCAGCGTTGGGCAGAACACTGAAGCTTTCTTT
CDR3 protein: CSVGQNTEAFF

D gene: NA
clone size: NA
V gene: TRBV10-3
J gene: TRBJ1-2
CDR3 DNA: TGTGCCATCAGTGAGAGGACAGACTATGGCTACACCTTC
CDR3 protein: CAISERTDYGYTF

D gene: NA
clone size: NA
V gene: TRBV5-1
J gene: TRBJ2-3
CDR3 DNA: TGCGCCAGCAGCCTGGACGGTTTTGTCCTGGGTCTGGCAGATACGCAGTATTTT
CDR3 protein: CASSLDGFVLGLADTQYF

D gene: TRBD1
clone size: few
V gene: TRBV6-5
J gene: TRBJ2-5
CDR3 DNA: TGTGCCAGCAGTTTTCGGGACAGCCTCCGGGGAGAGACCCAGTACTTC
CDR3 protein: CASSFRDSLRGETQYF

D gene: NA
clone size: NA
V gene: TRBV5-1
J gene: TRBJ2-5
CDR3 DNA: TGCGCCAGCCGCCCGACAGCTAACCAAGAGACCCAGTACTTC
CDR3 protein: CASRPTANQETQYF

D gene: TRBD1
clone size: NA
V gene: TRBV7-9
J gene: TRBJ1-1
CDR3 DNA: TGTGCCAGCAGCAAGGGACAGGGAAACACTGAAGCTTTCTTT
CDR3 protein: CASSKGQGNTEAFF

D gene: NA
clone size: NA
V gene: TRBV29-1
J gene: TRBJ2-3
CDR3 DNA: TGCAGCGTCCCCACACTAGAACGGGGGCTGACAGATACGCAGTATTTT
CDR3 protein: CSVPTLERGLTDTQYF

D gene: NA
clone size: NA
V gene: TRBV6-6
J gene: TRBJ1-3
CDR3 DNA: TGTGCCAGCACCTTTGGGGACCTCTCTGGAAACACCATATATTTT
CDR3 protein: CASTFGDLSGNTIYF

D gene: TRBD1
clone size: once
V gene: TRBV9
J gene: TRBJ2-7
CDR3 DNA: TGTGCCAGCAGCCCACGGGACAGGGGACCCTACGAGCAGTACTTC
CDR3 protein: CASSPRDRGPYEQYF

D gene: NA
clone size: NA
V gene: TRBV5-6
J gene: TRBJ2-3
CDR3 DNA: TGTGCCAGCAGCTTAACAGATACGCAGTATTTT
CDR3 protein: CASSLTDTQYF

D gene: NA
clone size: NA
V gene: TRBV15
J gene: TRBJ1-3
CDR3 DNA: TGTGCCACCAGCCCGCTTCCCGCGGAAGAAACTGGAAACACCATATATTTT
CDR3 protein: CATSPLPAEETGNTIYF

D gene: TRBD1
clone size: once
V gene: TRBV18
J gene: TRBJ2-7
CDR3 DNA: TGTGCCAGCTCACCTCCGGGACAGAGTTTCTACGAGCAGTACTTC
CDR3 protein: CASSPPGQSFYEQYF

D gene: NA
clone size: NA
V gene: TRBV11-3
J gene: TRBJ2-7
CDR3 DNA: TGTGCCAGCAGCTTAGGGCAGGGGATCGCCTACGAGCAGTACTTC
CDR3 protein: CASSLGQGIAYEQYF

D gene: NA
clone size: NA
V gene: TRBV5-1
J gene: TRBJ1-3
CDR3 DNA: TGCGCCAGCAGCTTAGCCTCGGACGGTGGAAACACCATATATTTT
CDR3 protein: CASSLASDGGNTIYF

D gene: NA
clone size: NA
V gene: TRBV6-1
J gene: TRBJ1-1
CDR3 DNA: TGTGCCAGCAGCCAAGTGCCTGAGGCTTTCTTT
CDR3 protein: CASSQVPEAFF